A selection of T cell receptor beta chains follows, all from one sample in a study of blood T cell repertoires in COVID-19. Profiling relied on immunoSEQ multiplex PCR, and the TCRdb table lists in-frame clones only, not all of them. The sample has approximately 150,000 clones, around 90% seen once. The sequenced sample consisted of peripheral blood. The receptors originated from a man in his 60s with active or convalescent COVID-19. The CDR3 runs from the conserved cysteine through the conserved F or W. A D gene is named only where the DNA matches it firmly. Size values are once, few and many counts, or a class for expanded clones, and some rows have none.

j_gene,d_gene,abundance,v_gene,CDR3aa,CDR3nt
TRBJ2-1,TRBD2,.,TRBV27,CASIFLSVGGGRGDEQFF,TGTGCCAGCATTTTCCTCTCAGTGGGGGGCGGGAGGGGCGATGAGCAGTTCTTC
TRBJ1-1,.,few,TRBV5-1,CASSSVMNTEAFF,TGCGCCAGCAGCTCGGTGATGAACACTGAAGCTTTCTTT
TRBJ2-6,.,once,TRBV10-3,CAISERQVSSGANVLTF,TGTGCCATCAGCGAAAGACAGGTCAGCTCTGGGGCCAACGTCCTGACTTTC
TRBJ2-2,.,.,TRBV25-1,CASKGAGELFF,TGTGCCAGCAAGGGGGCCGGGGAGCTGTTTTTT
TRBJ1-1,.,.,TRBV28,CASSLTTFGNTEAFF,TGTGCCAGCAGTCTCACGACTTTTGGGAACACTGAAGCTTTCTTT
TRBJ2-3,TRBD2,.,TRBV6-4,CASSPGLAWGTDTQYF,TGTGCCAGCAGTCCAGGACTAGCCTGGGGCACAGATACGCAGTATTTT
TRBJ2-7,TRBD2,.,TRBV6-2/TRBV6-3,CASSPLAGDEQYF,TGTGCCAGCAGTCCGCTAGCGGGAGACGAGCAGTACTTC
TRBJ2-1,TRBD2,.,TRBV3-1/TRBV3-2,CASSPGLAGLFEQFF,TGTGCCAGCAGCCCGGGACTAGCGGGACTTTTTGAGCAGTTCTTC
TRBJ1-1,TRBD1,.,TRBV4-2,CASSQERQGRANTEAFF,TGTGCCAGCAGCCAAGAAAGACAGGGGAGAGCGAACACTGAAGCTTTCTTT
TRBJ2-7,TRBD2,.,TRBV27,CASSLAGTRLYEQYF,TGTGCCAGCAGTTTAGCGGGGACTAGACTCTACGAGCAGTACTTC
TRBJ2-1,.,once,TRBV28,CASSFSDGSSYNEQFF,TGTGCCAGCAGTTTCTCGGACGGGAGCTCCTACAATGAGCAGTTCTTC
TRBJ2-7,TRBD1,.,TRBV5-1,CASSSNRDRPYEQYF,TGCGCCAGCAGCTCGAACCGGGACAGACCCTACGAGCAGTACTTC
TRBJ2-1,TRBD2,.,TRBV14,CASSQDRSIAGINEQFF,TGTGCCAGCAGCCAAGACAGGTCGATAGCGGGGATCAATGAGCAGTTCTTC
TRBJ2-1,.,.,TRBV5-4,CASSLKQRGGYNEQFF,TGTGCCAGCAGCTTGAAACAGAGGGGAGGTTACAATGAGCAGTTCTTC
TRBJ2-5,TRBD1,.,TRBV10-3,CAISESTLGQEKGETQYF,TGTGCCATCAGTGAGTCGACTCTGGGACAGGAAAAGGGAGAGACCCAGTACTTC
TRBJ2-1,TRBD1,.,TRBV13,CASSAGGRLYNEQFF,TGTGCCAGCAGTGCAGGGGGCCGACTTTACAATGAGCAGTTCTTC
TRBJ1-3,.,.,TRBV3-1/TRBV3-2,CASSQGRGIGNTIYF,TGTGCCAGCAGCCAAGGCCGGGGAATTGGAAACACCATATATTTT
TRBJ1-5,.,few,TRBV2,CASSDDWAGGPQHF,TGTGCCAGCAGTGACGACTGGGCGGGAGGGCCCCAGCATTTT
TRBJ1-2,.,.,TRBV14,CASSPLQGQGYTF,TGTGCCAGCAGCCCCCTTCAGGGACAAGGCTACACCTTC
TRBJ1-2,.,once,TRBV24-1,CATSAGIGYGYTF,TGTGCCACCAGTGCCGGGATCGGCTATGGCTACACCTTC
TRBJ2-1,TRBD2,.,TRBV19,CASSRASGTYNEQFF,TGTGCCAGTAGTAGGGCTAGCGGGACATACAATGAGCAGTTCTTC
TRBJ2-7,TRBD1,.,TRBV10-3,CAIATGGSYEQYF,TGTGCCATCGCGACAGGGGGGTCTTACGAGCAGTACTTC
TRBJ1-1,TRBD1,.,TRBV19,CASSQDRGGSEAFF,TGTGCCAGTAGTCAGGACAGGGGAGGGTCTGAAGCTTTCTTT
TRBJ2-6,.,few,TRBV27,CASSQGSSSGANVLTF,TGTGCCAGCAGCCAGGGGTCTAGCTCTGGGGCCAACGTCCTGACTTTC
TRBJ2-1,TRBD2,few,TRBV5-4,CASGLAGGNEQFF,TGTGCCAGCGGACTAGCGGGAGGCAATGAGCAGTTCTTC
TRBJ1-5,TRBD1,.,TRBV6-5,CASRYRGPNQPQHF,TGTGCCAGCAGGTACAGGGGCCCTAATCAGCCCCAGCATTTT
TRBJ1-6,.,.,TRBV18,CASSPSSGVSNSPLHF,TGTGCCAGCTCACCTTCTTCAGGGGTCAGCAATTCACCCCTCCACTTT
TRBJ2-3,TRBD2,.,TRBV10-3,CAIWASGSSTDTQYF,TGTGCCATCTGGGCTAGCGGGAGTTCCACAGATACGCAGTATTTT
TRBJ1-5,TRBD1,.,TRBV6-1,CASSEGGGQGAPYSNQPQHF,TGTGCCAGCAGTGAAGGGGGGGGACAGGGGGCTCCCTATAGCAATCAGCCCCAGCATTTT
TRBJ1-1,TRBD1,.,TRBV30,CAWRATGGRITEAFF,TGTGCCTGGAGGGCTACAGGGGGCCGAATCACTGAAGCTTTCTTT
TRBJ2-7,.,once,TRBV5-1,CASSGGAGSSYEQYF,TGCGCCAGCAGCGGGGGGGCAGGGTCATCCTACGAGCAGTACTTC
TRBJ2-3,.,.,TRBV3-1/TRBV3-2,CASSPRGGRAQYF,TGTGCCAGCAGCCCTCGAGGAGGGCGTGCGCAGTATTTT
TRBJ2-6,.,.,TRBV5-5,CASSLPGSPGANVLTF,TGTGCCAGCAGCTTGCCAGGGTCCCCTGGGGCCAACGTCCTGACTTTC
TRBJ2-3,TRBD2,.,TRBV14,CASSQDHPGLAGPDTQYF,TGTGCCAGCAGCCAGGATCACCCGGGACTAGCGGGACCGGATACGCAGTATTTT
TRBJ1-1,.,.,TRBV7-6,CASSSSPGMNTEAFF,TGTGCCAGCAGCTCCAGCCCAGGGATGAACACTGAAGCTTTCTTT
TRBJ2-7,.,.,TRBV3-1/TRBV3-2,CASSQARGAYYEQYF,TGTGCCAGCAGCCAAGCACGGGGGGCTTACTACGAGCAGTACTTC
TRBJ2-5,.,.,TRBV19,CASRMDYQETQYF,TGTGCCAGTAGGATGGACTACCAAGAGACCCAGTACTTC
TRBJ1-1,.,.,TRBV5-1,CASSAADRYTEAFF,TGCGCCAGCAGCGCGGCGGACAGATACACTGAAGCTTTCTTT
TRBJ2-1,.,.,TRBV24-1,CATSDNRGRDNNEQFF,TGTGCCACCAGTGATAACAGGGGGAGGGACAACAATGAGCAGTTCTTC
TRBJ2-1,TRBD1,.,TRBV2,CASSVDRGQDEQFF,TGTGCCAGCAGTGTTGACAGGGGGCAGGATGAGCAGTTCTTC
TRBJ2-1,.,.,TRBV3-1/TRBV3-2,CASSRPGGNEQFF,TGTGCCAGCAGCCGTCCTGGGGGGAATGAGCAGTTCTTC
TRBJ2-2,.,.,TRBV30,CAWSPGATPGELFF,TGTGCCTGGAGCCCCGGAGCCACACCCGGGGAGCTGTTTTTT
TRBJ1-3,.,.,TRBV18,CASSPGLGAGNTIYF,TGTGCCAGCTCACCTGGGTTAGGGGCTGGAAACACCATATATTTT
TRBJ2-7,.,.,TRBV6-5,CASKFGGSFEQYF,TGTGCCAGCAAGTTTGGGGGGTCCTTCGAGCAGTACTTC
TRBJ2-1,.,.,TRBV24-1,CATTGTDESYNEQFF,TGTGCCACCACAGGGACTGACGAATCCTACAATGAGCAGTTCTTC